Sequencing of this T cell receptor (beta chain) was carried out in a study of blood T cell repertoires in COVID-19. The overall study: T cells, B-cell-depleted T cells, or PBMCs supplied cDNA or gDNA.

This CDR3 is 14 amino acids long. The V gene lost 4 bases and the J gene lost 4 bases, with 13 bases spanning the gap. Germline V gene lookup returns CDR1 ENHRY and CDR2 SYGVKD. TCRdb's table, derived via immunoSEQ multiplex PCR, lists solely in-frame clones and lacks some. This repertoire shows 40,000 to 65,000 clones, 60% to 85% found once; its top ten account for 15%. This chain joins TRBV10-3 and TRBJ1-1; a possible D gene is TRBD1 (5 bases). Sequencing input: peripheral blood. The origin of this receptor is a human donor with active or convalescent COVID-19. The donor label of this sample is uncertain. The CDR3 here is CAISGGVLGTEAFF. DNA for the CDR3: TGTGCCATCAGTGGGGGGGTTTTAGGCACTGAAGCTTTCTTT.